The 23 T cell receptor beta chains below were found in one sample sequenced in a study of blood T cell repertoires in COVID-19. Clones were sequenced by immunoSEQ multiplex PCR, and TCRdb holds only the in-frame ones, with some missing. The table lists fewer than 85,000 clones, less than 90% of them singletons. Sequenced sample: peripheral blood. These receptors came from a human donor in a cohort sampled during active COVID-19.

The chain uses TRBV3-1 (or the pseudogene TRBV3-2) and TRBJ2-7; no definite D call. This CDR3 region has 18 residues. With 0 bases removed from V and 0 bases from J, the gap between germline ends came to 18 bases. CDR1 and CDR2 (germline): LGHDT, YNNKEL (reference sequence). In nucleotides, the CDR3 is TGTGCCAGCAGCCAAGAGTTAGTCGCACCTGTCATCTCCTACGAGCAGTACTTC. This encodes CASSQELVAPVISYEQYF.

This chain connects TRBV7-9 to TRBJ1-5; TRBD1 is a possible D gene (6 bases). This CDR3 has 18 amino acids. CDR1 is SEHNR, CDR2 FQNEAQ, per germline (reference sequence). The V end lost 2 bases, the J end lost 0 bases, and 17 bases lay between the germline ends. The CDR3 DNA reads TGTGCCAGCAGCTTATTCGGTGTAGGGGGTGTTAGCAATCAGCCCCAGCATTTT. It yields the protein CASSLFGVGGVSNQPQHF. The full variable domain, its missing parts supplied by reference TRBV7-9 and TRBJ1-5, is DTGVSQNPRHKITKRGQNVTFRCDPISEHNRLYWYRQTLGQGPEFLTYFQNEAQLEKSRLLSDRFSAERPKGSFSTLEIQRTEQGDSAMYLCASSLFGVGGVSNQPQHFGDGTRLSIL.

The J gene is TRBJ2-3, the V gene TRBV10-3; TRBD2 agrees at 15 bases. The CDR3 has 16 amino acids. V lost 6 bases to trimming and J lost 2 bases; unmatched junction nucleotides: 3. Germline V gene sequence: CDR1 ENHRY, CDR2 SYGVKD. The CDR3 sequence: CAISWTSGGVTDTQYF. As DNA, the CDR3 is TGTGCCATCAGCTGGACTAGCGGGGGGGTCACAGATACGCAGTATTTT.

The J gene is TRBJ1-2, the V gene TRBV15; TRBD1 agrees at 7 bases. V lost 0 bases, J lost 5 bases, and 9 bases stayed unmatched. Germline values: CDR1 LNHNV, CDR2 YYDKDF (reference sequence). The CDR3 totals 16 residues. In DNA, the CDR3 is TGTGCCACCAGCAGAGATCTGCTAGGGGGCATGTATGGCTACACCTTC. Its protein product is CATSRDLLGGMYGYTF. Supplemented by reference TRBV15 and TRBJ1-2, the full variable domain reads DAMVIQNPRYQVTQFGKPVTLSCSQTLNHNVMYWYQQKSSQAPKLLFHYYDKDFNNEADTPDNFQSRRPNTSFCFLDIRSPGLGDTAMYLCATSRDLLGGMYGYTFGSGTRLTVV.

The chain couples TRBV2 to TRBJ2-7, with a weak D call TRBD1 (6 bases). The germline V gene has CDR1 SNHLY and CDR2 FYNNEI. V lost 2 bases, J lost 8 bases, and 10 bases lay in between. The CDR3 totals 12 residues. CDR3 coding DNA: TGTGCCAGCAGTGAACAGGGGAGCAAGCAGTACTTC. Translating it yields CASSEQGSKQYF.

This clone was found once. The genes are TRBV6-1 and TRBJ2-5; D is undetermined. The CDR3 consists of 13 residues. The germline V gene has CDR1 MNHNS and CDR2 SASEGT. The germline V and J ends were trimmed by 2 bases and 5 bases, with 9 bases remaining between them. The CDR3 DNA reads TGTGCCAGCAGTGAAATTCCCTCGGAGACCCAGTACTTC. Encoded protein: CASSEIPSETQYF.

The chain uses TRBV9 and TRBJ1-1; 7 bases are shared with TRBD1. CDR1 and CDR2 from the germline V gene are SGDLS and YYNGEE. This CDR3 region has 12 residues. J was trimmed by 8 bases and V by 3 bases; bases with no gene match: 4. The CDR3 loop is CASSAPGGEAFF. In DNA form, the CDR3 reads TGTGCCAGCAGCGCCCCAGGGGGAGAAGCTTTCTTT.

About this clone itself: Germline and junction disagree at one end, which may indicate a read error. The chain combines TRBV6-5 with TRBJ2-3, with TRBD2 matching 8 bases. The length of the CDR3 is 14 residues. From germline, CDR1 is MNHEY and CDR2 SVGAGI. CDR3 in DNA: TGTGCCAGCAGTTTCAGCGGGAGCAAAGATACGCAGTATTTT. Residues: CASSFSGSKDTQYF.

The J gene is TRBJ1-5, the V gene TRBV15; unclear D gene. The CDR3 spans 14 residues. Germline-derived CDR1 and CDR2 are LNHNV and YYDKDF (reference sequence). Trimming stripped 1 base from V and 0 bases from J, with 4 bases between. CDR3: CATSRVVSNQPQHF. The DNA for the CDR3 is TGTGCCACCAGCAGAGTAGTTAGCAATCAGCCCCAGCATTTT.

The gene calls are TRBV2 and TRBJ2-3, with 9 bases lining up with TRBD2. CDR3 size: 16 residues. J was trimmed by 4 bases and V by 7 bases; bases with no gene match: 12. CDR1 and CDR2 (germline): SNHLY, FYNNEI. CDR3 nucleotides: TGTGCCAGCAACCCTGCCGGGACTAGCTCTCCAGATACGCAGTATTTT. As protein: CASNPAGTSSPDTQYF.

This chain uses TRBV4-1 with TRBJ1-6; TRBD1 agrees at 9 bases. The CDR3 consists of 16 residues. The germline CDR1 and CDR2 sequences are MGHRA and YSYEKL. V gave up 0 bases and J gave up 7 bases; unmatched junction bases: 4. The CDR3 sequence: CASSQDPGTGNSPLHF. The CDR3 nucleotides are TGCGCCAGCAGCCAAGACCCCGGGACAGGGAATTCACCCCTCCACTTT.

The CDR3, as DNA: TGTGCTAGTGGTTTGGTGAGGGGGAGCACTGAAGCTTTCTTT. Translation: CASGLVRGSTEAFF. The chain couples TRBV12-5 to TRBJ1-1; D perhaps matches TRBD1 (6 bases). CDR3 length: 14 residues. The germline V gene encodes CDR1 LGHNT and CDR2 FRNRAP. With 0 bases removed from V and 4 bases from J, the gap between germline ends came to 9 bases.

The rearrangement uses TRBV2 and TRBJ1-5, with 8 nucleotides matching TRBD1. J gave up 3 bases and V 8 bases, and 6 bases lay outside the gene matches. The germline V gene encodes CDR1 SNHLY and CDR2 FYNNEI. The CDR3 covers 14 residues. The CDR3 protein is CASHWTGFNQPQHF. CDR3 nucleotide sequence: TGTGCCAGCCATTGGACAGGGTTCAATCAGCCCCAGCATTTT.

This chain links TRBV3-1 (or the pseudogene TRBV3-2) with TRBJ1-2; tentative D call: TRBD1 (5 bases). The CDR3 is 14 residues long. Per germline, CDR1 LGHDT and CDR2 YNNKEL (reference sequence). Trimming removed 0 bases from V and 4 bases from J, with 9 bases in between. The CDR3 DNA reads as TGTGCCAGCAGCCAAGATTCACAGGCCTATGGCTACACCTTC. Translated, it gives CASSQDSQAYGYTF.

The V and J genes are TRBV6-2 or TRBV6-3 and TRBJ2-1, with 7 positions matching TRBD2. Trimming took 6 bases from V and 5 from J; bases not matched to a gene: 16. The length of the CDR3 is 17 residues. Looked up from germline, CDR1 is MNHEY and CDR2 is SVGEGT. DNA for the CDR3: TGTGCCAGCAGCCCGACGGAGAAGCGGGATATAAACAATGAGCAGTTCTTC. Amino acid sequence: CASSPTEKRDINNEQFF.

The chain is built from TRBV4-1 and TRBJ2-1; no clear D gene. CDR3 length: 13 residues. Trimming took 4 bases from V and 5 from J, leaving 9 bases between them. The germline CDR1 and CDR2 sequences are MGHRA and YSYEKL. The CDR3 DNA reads TGCGCCAGCAGCCGTATACAGAACAATGAGCAGTTCTTC. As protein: CASSRIQNNEQFF.

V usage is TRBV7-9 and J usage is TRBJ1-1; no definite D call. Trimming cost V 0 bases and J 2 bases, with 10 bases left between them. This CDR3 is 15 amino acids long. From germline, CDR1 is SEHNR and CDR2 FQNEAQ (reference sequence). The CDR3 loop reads CASSLAALDNTEAFF. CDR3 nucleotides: TGTGCCAGCAGCTTAGCGGCCCTAGACAACACTGAAGCTTTCTTT.

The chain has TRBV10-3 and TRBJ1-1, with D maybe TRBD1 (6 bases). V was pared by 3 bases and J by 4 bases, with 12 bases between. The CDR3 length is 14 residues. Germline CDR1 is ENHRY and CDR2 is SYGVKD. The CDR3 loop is CAISEGQPVTEAFF. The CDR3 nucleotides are TGTGCCATCAGTGAAGGACAGCCCGTCACTGAAGCTTTCTTT.

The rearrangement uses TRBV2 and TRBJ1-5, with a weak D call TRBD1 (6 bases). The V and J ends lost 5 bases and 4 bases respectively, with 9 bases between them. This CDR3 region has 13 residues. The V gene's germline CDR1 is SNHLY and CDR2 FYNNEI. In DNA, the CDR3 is TGTGCCAGCAGTCAGGGGCTAAATCAGCCCCAGCATTTT. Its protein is CASSQGLNQPQHF. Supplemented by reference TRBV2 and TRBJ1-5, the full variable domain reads EPEVTQTPSHQVTQMGQEVILRCVPISNHLYFYWYRQILGQKVEFLVSFYNNEISEKSEIFDDQFSVERPDGSNFTLKIRSTKLEDSAMYFCASSQGLNQPQHFGDGTRLSIL.

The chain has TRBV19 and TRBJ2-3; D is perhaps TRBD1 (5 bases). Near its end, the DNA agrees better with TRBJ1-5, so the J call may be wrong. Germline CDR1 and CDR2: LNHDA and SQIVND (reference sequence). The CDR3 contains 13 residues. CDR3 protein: CASSWSPQGYQHF. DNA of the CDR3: TGTGCCAGTAGTTGGAGCCCCCAGGGCTATCAGCATTTT.

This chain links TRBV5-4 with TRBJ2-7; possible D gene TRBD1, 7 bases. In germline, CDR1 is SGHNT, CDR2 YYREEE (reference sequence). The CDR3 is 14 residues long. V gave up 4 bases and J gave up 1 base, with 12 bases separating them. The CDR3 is CASSPGGTSYEQYF. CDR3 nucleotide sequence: TGTGCCAGCAGCCCAGGGGGGACATCCTACGAGCAGTACTTC. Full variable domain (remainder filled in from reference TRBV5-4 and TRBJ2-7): ETGVTQSPTHLIKTRGQQVTLRCSSQSGHNTVSWYQQALGQGPQFIFQYYREEENGRGNFPPRFSGLQFPNYSSELNVNALELDDSALYLCASSPGGTSYEQYFGPGTRLTVT.

CDR3 sequence reads: CASSLASGANTGELFF. DNA of the CDR3: TGTGCCAGCAGCTTAGCTAGCGGTGCGAACACCGGGGAGCTGTTTTTT. The chain uses TRBV7-2 and TRBJ2-2; D may be TRBD2 (6 bases). Trimming pared 0 bases from V and 0 bases from J, leaving 8 bases between. Looked up from germline, CDR1 is SGHTA and CDR2 is FQGNSA. This CDR3 is built from 16 residues.

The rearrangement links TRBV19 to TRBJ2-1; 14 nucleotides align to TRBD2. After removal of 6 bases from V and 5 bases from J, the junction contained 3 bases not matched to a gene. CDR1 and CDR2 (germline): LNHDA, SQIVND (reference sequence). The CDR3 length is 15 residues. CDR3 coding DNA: TGTGCCAGTAGCCAGACTAGCGGGAGGGACAATGAGCAGTTCTTC. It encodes CASSQTSGRDNEQFF.